This TCR beta chain is from a study of read filtering for tumor transcriptome and immune sequencing. In the study overall: By R-ISS, stages I, II and III held around 8, 15 and 7 patients.

V lost 0 bases and J 5 bases, leaving 13 bases between the germline ends. The CDR3 loop spans 16 amino acids. Germline V CDR1 and CDR2: MNHEY, SVGAGI. This library used about 400 ng RNA and molecular barcoded adaptors spanning alpha/delta and beta/gamma chains. TCRdb independently ran MiXCR on the reads; one entry per CDR3 protein. The sample holds roughly 130,000 distinct CDR3 sequences; 10% to 15% are singletons and the top ten take approximately 10%. At least ten counts were recorded for this clonotype. The rearrangement links TRBV6-5 to TRBJ1-4; possibly TRBD1 for D (5 bases). The sample taken for sequencing was a population of CD138-negative cells sorted from bone marrow. This clonotype was obtained from a donor at least 40 years old with multiple myeloma. This chain's CDR3 is CASSYSYDSLNEKLFF. CDR3 nucleotides: TGTGCCAGCAGTTACTCATACGACAGCTTAAATGAAAAACTGTTTTTT.